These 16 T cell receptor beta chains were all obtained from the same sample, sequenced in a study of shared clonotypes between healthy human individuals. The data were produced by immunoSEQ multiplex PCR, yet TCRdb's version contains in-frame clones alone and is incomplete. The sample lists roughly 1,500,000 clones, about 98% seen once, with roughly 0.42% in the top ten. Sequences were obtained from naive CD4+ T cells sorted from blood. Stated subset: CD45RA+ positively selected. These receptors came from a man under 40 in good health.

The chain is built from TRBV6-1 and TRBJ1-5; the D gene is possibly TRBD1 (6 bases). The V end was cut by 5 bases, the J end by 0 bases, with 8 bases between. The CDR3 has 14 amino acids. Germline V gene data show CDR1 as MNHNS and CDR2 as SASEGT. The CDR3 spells CASSWTVSNQPQHF. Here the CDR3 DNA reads TGTGCCAGCAGTTGGACAGTTAGCAATCAGCCCCAGCATTTT.

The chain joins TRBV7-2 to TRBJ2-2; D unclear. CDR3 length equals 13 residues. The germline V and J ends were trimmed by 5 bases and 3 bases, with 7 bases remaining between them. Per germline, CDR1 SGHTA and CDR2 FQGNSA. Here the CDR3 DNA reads TGTGCCAGCAGCCTTAGTCACACCGGGGAGCTGTTTTTT. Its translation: CASSLSHTGELFF.

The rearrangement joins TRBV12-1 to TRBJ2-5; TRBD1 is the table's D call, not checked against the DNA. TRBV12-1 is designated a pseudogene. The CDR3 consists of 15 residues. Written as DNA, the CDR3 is TGTGCCAGCAGCTTTGGACCGGGACAGGGAGAGACCCAGTACTTC. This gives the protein CASSFGPGQGETQYF.

Written as DNA, the CDR3 is TGCGCCAGCAGCTTGTTTGAGGAAGGGGAGACCCAGTACTTC. Its protein is CASSLFEEGETQYF. The chain recombines TRBV5-1 with TRBJ2-5; the D is unclear. V lost 1 base, J lost 5 bases, and 12 bases lay in between. The CDR3 totals 14 residues. The germline gives CDR1 SGHRS, CDR2 YFSETQ.

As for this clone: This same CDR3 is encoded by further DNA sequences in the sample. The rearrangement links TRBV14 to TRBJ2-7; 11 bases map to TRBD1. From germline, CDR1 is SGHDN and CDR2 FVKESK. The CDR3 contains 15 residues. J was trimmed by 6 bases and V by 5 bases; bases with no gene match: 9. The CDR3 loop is CASSLRTGGFSEQYF. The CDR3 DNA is TGTGCCAGCAGCTTACGGACAGGGGGCTTCTCCGAGCAGTACTTC.

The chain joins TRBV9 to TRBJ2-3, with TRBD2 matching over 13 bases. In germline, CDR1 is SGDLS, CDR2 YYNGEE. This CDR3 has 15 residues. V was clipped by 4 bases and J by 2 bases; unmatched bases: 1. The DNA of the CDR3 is TGTGCCAGCAGCACTAGCGGGAGGGACACAGATACGCAGTATTTT. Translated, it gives CASSTSGRDTDTQYF.

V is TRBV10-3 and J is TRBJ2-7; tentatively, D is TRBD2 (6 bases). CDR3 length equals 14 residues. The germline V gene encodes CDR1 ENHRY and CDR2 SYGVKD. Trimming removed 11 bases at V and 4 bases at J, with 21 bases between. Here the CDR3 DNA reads TGTGCCTCGAGAAACCCGACTAGTATGTACGAGCAGTACTTC. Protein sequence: CASRNPTSMYEQYF.

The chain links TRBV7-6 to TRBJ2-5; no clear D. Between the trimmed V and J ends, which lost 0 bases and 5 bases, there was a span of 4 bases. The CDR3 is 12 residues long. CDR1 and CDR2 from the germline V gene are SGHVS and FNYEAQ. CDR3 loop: CASSLAAETQYF. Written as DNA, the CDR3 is TGTGCCAGCAGCTTAGCTGCGGAGACCCAGTACTTC.

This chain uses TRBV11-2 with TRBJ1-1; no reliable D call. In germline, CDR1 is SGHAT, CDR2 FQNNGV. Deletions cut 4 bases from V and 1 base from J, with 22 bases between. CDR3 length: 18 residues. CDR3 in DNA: TGTGCCAGCAGCTCGCCGGCGGGCCGAAATCCTCCGAACACTGAAGCTTTCTTT. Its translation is CASSSPAGRNPPNTEAFF.

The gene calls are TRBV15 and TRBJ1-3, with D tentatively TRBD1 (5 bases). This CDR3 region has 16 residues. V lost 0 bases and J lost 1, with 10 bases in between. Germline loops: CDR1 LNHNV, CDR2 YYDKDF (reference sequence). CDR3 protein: CATSRDRGGSGNTIYF. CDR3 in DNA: TGTGCCACCAGCAGAGATCGTGGGGGATCTGGAAACACCATATATTTT. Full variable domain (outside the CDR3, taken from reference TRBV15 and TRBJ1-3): DAMVIQNPRYQVTQFGKPVTLSCSQTLNHNVMYWYQQKSSQAPKLLFHYYDKDFNNEADTPDNFQSRRPNTSFCFLDIRSPGLGDTAMYLCATSRDRGGSGNTIYFGEGSWLTVV.

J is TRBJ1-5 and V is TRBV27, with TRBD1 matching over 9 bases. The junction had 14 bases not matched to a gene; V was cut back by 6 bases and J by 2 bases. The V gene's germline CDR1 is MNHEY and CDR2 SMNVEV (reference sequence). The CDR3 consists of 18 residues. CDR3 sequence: CASRPDPGTGYRNQPQHF. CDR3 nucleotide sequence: TGTGCCAGCAGGCCGGATCCCGGGACAGGGTACCGCAATCAGCCCCAGCATTTT.

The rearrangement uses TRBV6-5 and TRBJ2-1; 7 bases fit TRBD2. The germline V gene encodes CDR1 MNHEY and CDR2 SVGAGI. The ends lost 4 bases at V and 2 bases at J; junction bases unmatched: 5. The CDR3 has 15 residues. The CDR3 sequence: CASSSPSGAYNEQFF. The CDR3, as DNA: TGTGCCAGCAGTTCCCCTAGCGGTGCCTACAATGAGCAGTTCTTC.

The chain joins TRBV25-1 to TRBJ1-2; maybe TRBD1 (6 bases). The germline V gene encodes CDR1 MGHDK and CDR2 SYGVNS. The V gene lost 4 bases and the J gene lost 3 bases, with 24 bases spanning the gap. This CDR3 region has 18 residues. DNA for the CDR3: TGTGCCAGCAGTGCCCGGGGAGGGGGTGCGAGATCTCACTATGGCTACACCTTC. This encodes CASSARGGGARSHYGYTF.

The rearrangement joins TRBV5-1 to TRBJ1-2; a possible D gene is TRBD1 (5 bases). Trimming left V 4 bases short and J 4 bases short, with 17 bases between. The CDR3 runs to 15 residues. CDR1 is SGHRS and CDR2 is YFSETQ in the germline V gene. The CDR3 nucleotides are TGCGCCAGCAGCAAGCTTGGGACTGGTCTCTATGGCTACACCTTC. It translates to CASSKLGTGLYGYTF.

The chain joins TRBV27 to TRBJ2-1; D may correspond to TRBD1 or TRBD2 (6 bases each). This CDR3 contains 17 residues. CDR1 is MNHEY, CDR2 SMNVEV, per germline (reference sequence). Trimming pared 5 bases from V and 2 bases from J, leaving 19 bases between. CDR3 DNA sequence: TGTGCCAGCAGTGCCACGCCCTCGCGGGACACCTACAATGAGCAGTTCTTC. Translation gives CASSATPSRDTYNEQFF.

CDR3 amino acids: CASSLLRDHGYTF. CDR3 in DNA: TGTGCCAGCAGCTTACTCCGGGACCATGGCTACACCTTC. The V call is TRBV7-2, the J call TRBJ1-2; tentative D call: TRBD1 (5 bases). CDR3 length equals 13 residues. Between the trimmed V and J ends, which lost 2 bases and 6 bases, there was a span of 10 bases. The germline CDR1 and CDR2 sequences are SGHTA and FQGNSA.